The clone carrying this TCR beta chain was seen a handful of times. Its antigen is not identified. The entry originates in a study of T-cell memory formation after mild COVID-19. Study-wide context: The two donors had largely donor-specific TCR clusters.

TCRdb fed the 5' RACE reads into MiXCR, producing one record per CDR3 protein. The sample includes more than 250,000 distinct CDR3 sequences, approximately 19% of them seen just once. Study-level points and caveats: Memory sampled before infection contained some responding clones, suggesting cross-reactive memory joined. Unconfirmed was the SARS-CoV-2 specificity of second-wave clones that peaked on day 37. Contracting CD8+ clones were enriched in EMRA, CD4+ mainly in CM and EM.

Sequencing was done on a sample of PBMCs or a T cell subset sorted from them (not recorded which). The clonotype comes from a man younger than 35 who had mild COVID-19 (a few samples of this study predate the infection). Cell type and time point are not known.

CDR3 DNA: TGTGCCAGCAGTTATTACGCCGAGGCGAACGGTACGCAGTATTTT. Its translation: CASSYYAEANGTQYF. The J gene is TRBJ2-3, the V gene TRBV6-5; no firm D call. Germline V gives CDR1 MNHEY, CDR2 SVGAGI. With 3 bases removed from V and 8 bases from J, the gap between germline ends came to 18 bases. CDR3 length: 15 amino acids.